The subject of this entry is one TCR beta chain. The protocol was immunoSEQ multiplex PCR, while the TCRdb copy is restricted to in-frame clones and leaves out a portion. The sample has some 700,000 clones, 88% seen once. This sample stems from a study of shared T cell receptors in the human thymus. The germline V gene has CDR1 SGDLS and CDR2 YYNGEE. J gave up 4 bases and V 0 bases, and 2 bases lay outside the gene matches. The CDR3 length is 14 residues. The same sample was also used in a study of human thymus T cells. That report notes: An apparent bias in V and J gene usage was seen in thymic and blood repertoires.

This rearrangement joins TRBV9 to TRBJ2-7; 9 bases match TRBD2. This TCR was recovered from a boy younger than two with a congenital heart defect. Source material: thymocytes. The CDR3 reads CASSVGREGYEQYF. DNA for the CDR3: TGTGCCAGCAGCGTAGGGCGGGAGGGGTACGAGCAGTACTTC.